One sample yielded the 24 T cell receptor beta chains listed below, sequenced in a study of identical twins. TCRdb ran MiXCR on the 5' RACE reads and lists one entry per CDR3 protein. The repertoire holds 700,000 or so distinct CDR3 sequences, with 21% as singletons. The sample was also linked to a second study, of T cells expressing NK-cell markers.

Sequenced sample: PBMCs. The source is a woman aged 18-29 years in good health.

This clonotype was observed at least ten times. V gene TRBV12-3 or TRBV12-4 combines with J gene TRBJ1-1, with D perhaps TRBD1 (5 bases). The V end was cut by 5 bases, the J end by 0 bases, with 13 bases between. There are 15 residues in the CDR3. The DNA for the CDR3 is TGTGCCAGCAGTCCCCGGGGGGGAATGAACACTGAAGCTTTCTTT. This gives the protein CASSPRGGMNTEAFF.

This clonotype was counted a few times. The chain combines TRBV27 with TRBJ1-5; D ambiguous. Deletions cut 8 bases from V and 6 bases from J, with 11 bases between. The CDR3 consists of 12 residues. CDR1 is MNHEY, CDR2 SMNVEV, per germline (reference sequence). The CDR3 is CASWAASQPQHF. CDR3 nucleotide sequence: TGTGCCAGCTGGGCAGCTTCTCAGCCCCAGCATTTT.

This clonotype has more than one count but fewer than ten. This chain uses TRBV24-1 with TRBJ2-2, with TRBD2 identical over 9 bases. CDR3 length equals 15 residues. V shed 9 bases, J shed 2 bases, and the junction held 6 bases outside the gene matches. Germline CDR1 KGHDR, CDR2 SFDVKD. CDR3 protein: CATSGGGDNTGELFF. CDR3 in DNA: TGTGCCACCTCCGGCGGGGGGGACAACACCGGGGAGCTGTTTTTT.

This clonotype was counted many times. The V and J genes are TRBV20-1 and TRBJ2-7; TRBD1 agrees at 9 bases. J was trimmed by 8 bases and V by 2 bases; bases with no gene match: 13. CDR1 and CDR2 (germline): DFQATT, SNEGSKA (reference sequence). The CDR3 has 15 amino acids. CDR3 protein: CSARTPGQGSTKQYF. The DNA of the CDR3 is TGCAGTGCTAGAACACCGGGACAGGGCTCTACGAAGCAGTACTTC.

In this sample, this clonotype turned up many times. The chain recombines TRBV12-3 or TRBV12-4 with TRBJ2-4; 7 nucleotides match TRBD2. The CDR3 spans 14 residues. With 4 bases clipped from V and 8 bases from J, the junction kept 8 bases outside the gene matches. The CDR3 nucleotides are TGTGCCAGCAGTTCATGGATGGGGGGGGACATTCAGTACTTC. It specifies CASSSWMGGDIQYF.

This clonotype has more than one count but fewer than ten. The chain joins TRBV7-9 to TRBJ2-3; 11 bases are shared with TRBD2. The V and J ends lost 1 base and 4 bases, in that order; junction bases with no gene match: 4. Per germline, CDR1 SEHNR and CDR2 FQNEAQ (reference sequence). CDR3 length: 16 amino acids. CDR3 in DNA: TGTGCCAGCAGCTTAGGGACTAGCGGGCTGGCAGATACGCAGTATTTT. This sequence encodes CASSLGTSGLADTQYF. The variable domain in full, with the rest retrieved from reference TRBV7-9 and TRBJ2-3, is DTGVSQNPRHKITKRGQNVTFRCDPISEHNRLYWYRQTLGQGPEFLTYFQNEAQLEKSRLLSDRFSAERPKGSFSTLEIQRTEQGDSAMYLCASSLGTSGLADTQYFGPGTRLTVL.

V and J are TRBV20-1 and TRBJ2-5; no clear D gene. Trimming cost V 3 bases and J 3 bases, with 8 bases left between them. Germline V CDR1 and CDR2: DFQATT, SNEGSKA (reference sequence). The CDR3 is made up of 12 amino acids. This CDR3 reads CSARWWEETQYF. As DNA, the CDR3 is TGCAGTGCTAGGTGGTGGGAAGAGACCCAGTACTTC.

This clonotype was observed a handful of times. The CDR3 DNA reads TGTGCCAGCAGCCCCCTGGCAGTCTCTGGGGCCAACGTCCTGACTTTC. Amino acids: CASSPLAVSGANVLTF. The V gene is TRBV3-1, the J gene TRBJ2-6; no clear D. The germline gives CDR1 LGHDT, CDR2 YNNKEL (reference sequence). The ends were cut back, 4 bases at V and 0 bases at J, with 10 bases in the middle. The CDR3 is 16 residues long.

V gene TRBV29-1 combines with J gene TRBJ1-1, with TRBD1 matching 11 bases. This CDR3 is 15 amino acids long. The germline V gene has CDR1 SQVTM and CDR2 ANQGSEA. V was clipped by 4 bases and J by 10 bases; unmatched bases: 14. The CDR3 spells CSVVDRGRLLSGAFF. CDR3 nucleotide sequence: TGCAGCGTTGTGGACAGGGGGCGACTTTTATCTGGAGCTTTCTTT.

Worth noting for this clonotype: Since a much larger clone is just one base distant, this may be a read error. The chain uses TRBV3-1 and TRBJ2-1; D is unresolved. Per germline, CDR1 LGHDT and CDR2 YNNKEL (reference sequence). The CDR3 spans 13 residues. CDR3 in DNA: TGTGCCAGCAGCCAAGGAGTCCCGAATGAGCAGCTCTTC. Encoded protein: CASSQGVPNEQLF.

J is TRBJ2-7 and V is TRBV20-1, with 7 bases fitting TRBD2. CDR1 and CDR2 (germline): DFQATT, SNEGSKA (reference sequence). Germline trimming cut 0 bases from V and 2 bases from J; bases unmatched to any gene: 4. CDR3 length: 14 amino acids. In DNA, the CDR3 is TGCAGTGCTAGAGATAGGGCGGGAGCCTACGAGCAGTACTTC. The encoded protein is CSARDRAGAYEQYF.

This clonotype was seen a handful of times. The chain couples TRBV6-1 to TRBJ2-5; 11 nucleotides align to TRBD1. CDR1 and CDR2 from the germline V gene are MNHNS and SASEGT. This CDR3 contains 14 residues. Trimming took 5 bases from V and 5 from J; bases not matched to a gene: 4. The CDR3 spells CASSRTGGYETQYF. CDR3 DNA sequence: TGTGCCAGCAGTCGGACAGGGGGCTATGAGACCCAGTACTTC.

This clonotype was seen a few times. The CDR3 spells CASTTGAHANTGELFF. DNA of the CDR3: TGTGCCAGCACCACAGGGGCCCACGCGAACACCGGGGAGCTGTTTTTT. V usage is TRBV9 and J usage is TRBJ2-2, with 7 bases matching TRBD1. This CDR3 has 16 residues. The germline V gene encodes CDR1 SGDLS and CDR2 YYNGEE. V was clipped by 6 bases and J by 0 bases; unmatched bases: 8.

In this sample, this clonotype turned up many times. The rearrangement links TRBV10-3 to TRBJ2-7; 8 bases are a match to TRBD1. V dropped 6 bases and J dropped 4; count of bases not matched to a gene: 2. The CDR3 consists of 12 residues. Germline CDR1 and CDR2: ENHRY and SYGVKD. The chain's CDR3 is CAISGQGYEQYF. The CDR3 region has the DNA TGTGCCATCAGCGGACAGGGATACGAGCAGTACTTC.

There are a few counts of this clonotype. Compared with germline, one end of the junction differs, possibly owing to a read error. V gene TRBV10-3 combines with J gene TRBJ1-2, with D possibly being TRBD1 (5 bases). Germline V gene sequence: CDR1 ENHRY, CDR2 SYGVKD. This CDR3 has 13 residues. The CDR3 DNA reads TGTGCCATCAGTGAGAGAGGGGAGTATGCCTACACCTTC. It yields the protein CAISERGEYAYTF.

The chain couples TRBV12-3 or TRBV12-4 to TRBJ1-2; D gene unclear. The ends were cut back, 5 bases at V and 7 bases at J, with 17 bases in the middle. This CDR3 spans 14 amino acids. CDR3 DNA: TGTGCCAGCAGTATACCGGGCCATTGTTCTGGCTACACCTTC. This encodes CASSIPGHCSGYTF.

This clonotype has more than one count but fewer than ten. The chain recombines TRBV29-1 with TRBJ2-3; 8 positions agree with TRBD2. The CDR3 contains 14 residues. Germline values: CDR1 SQVTM, CDR2 ANQGSEA. Trimming cost V 2 bases and J 7 bases; bases outside gene matches: 8. The CDR3: CSVERRGLGYTQYF. Here the CDR3 DNA reads TGCAGCGTTGAAAGGCGGGGACTAGGGTATACGCAGTATTTT.

V usage is TRBV27 and J usage is TRBJ2-2, with 12 bases matching TRBD2. Losses at the gene ends were 7 bases for V and 4 bases for J; bases not matched to a gene: 4. CDR3 size: 15 residues. In germline, CDR1 is MNHEY, CDR2 SMNVEV (reference sequence). CDR3 nucleotides: TGTGCCAGCACAATGACTAGCGGGGGCACCGGGGAGCTGTTTTTT. Translation gives CASTMTSGGTGELFF.

This chain uses TRBV3-1 with TRBJ1-1, with a tentative D call TRBD1 (5 bases). From germline, CDR1 is LGHDT and CDR2 YNNKEL (reference sequence). This CDR3 region has 15 residues. Trimming stripped 3 bases from V and 1 base from J, with 12 bases between. In DNA, the CDR3 is TGTGCCAGCAGCCACAGAGGACACCCGAACACTGAAGCTTTCTTT. This gives the protein CASSHRGHPNTEAFF.

In this sample, this clonotype turned up a few times. A much more abundant neighbour one base away suggests this may be a read error. V usage is TRBV6-5 and J usage is TRBJ1-2; D is unclear. This CDR3 comprises 11 residues. V dropped 6 bases and J dropped 0 bases, with 2 bases sitting between them. Germline CDR1 and CDR2: MNHEY and SVGAGI. DNA for the CDR3: TGTGCCAGCAGAGCTAACTATGGCTACACCTTC. This codes for CASRANYGYTF.

The chain carries TRBV7-2 and TRBJ2-7, with a weak D call TRBD2 (5 bases). The V gene's germline CDR1 is SGHTA and CDR2 FQGNSA. V shed 5 bases and J shed 0 bases, with 17 bases lying between them. The CDR3 is 16 amino acids. The DNA for the CDR3 is TGTGCCAGCAGCCACGACCGGGGTGGAGGCTCCTACGAGCAGTACTTC. This codes for CASSHDRGGGSYEQYF.

This rearrangement joins TRBV9 to TRBJ2-7; possibly TRBD2 for D (6 bases). CDR1 and CDR2 from the germline V gene are SGDLS and YYNGEE. The length of the CDR3 is 14 residues. Trimming took off 3 bases at V and 0 bases at J, with 10 bases between the two ends. The DNA of the CDR3 is TGTGCCAGCAGCGAGTGGGACTCCTCCTACGAGCAGTACTTC. Its translation is CASSEWDSSYEQYF.

J is TRBJ2-1 and V is TRBV5-1; 10 bases are a match to TRBD2. J gave up 7 bases and V 4 bases, and 14 bases lay outside the gene matches. This CDR3 is built from 17 residues. Germline V gives CDR1 SGHRS, CDR2 YFSETQ. DNA of the CDR3: TGCGCCAGCAGCACGGCCCTGCTAGCGGGAGAGGGTAATGAGCAGTTCTTC. This translates into CASSTALLAGEGNEQFF.

The genes are TRBV29-1 and TRBJ2-7; 11 nucleotides agree with TRBD2. This CDR3 contains 14 residues. Germline CDR1 and CDR2: SQVTM and ANQGSEA. Trimming took 7 bases from V and 5 from J; bases not matched to a gene: 10. This CDR3 is CSAALAGGLNEQYF. The CDR3 nucleotides read TGCAGCGCGGCCCTAGCGGGAGGACTTAACGAGCAGTACTTC.